What follows describes a single TCR beta chain. Antigen unknown. CDR1 and CDR2 from the germline V gene are SEHNR and FQNEAQ (reference sequence). The CDR3 has 12 amino acids. Trimming stripped 6 bases from V and 4 bases from J, with 7 bases between. Use of 60 Vbeta and 13 Jbeta primers characterized the PCR. Generated by immunoSEQ multiplex PCR, the TCRdb table keeps only in-frame clones and is missing some. The repertoire holds roughly 100,000 clones, with 77% as singletons. This record comes from a study of cytomegalovirus exposure and HLA in healthy donors. Study results and limitations: There were some V segments, including TRBV6-2 and TRBV6-3, excluded as indistinguishable.

The clonotype was recovered from a woman aged 40 to 55 in good health and CMV-seropositive. Sequencing was done on a sample of PBMCs. The chain carries TRBV7-9 and TRBJ1-5; tentative D call: TRBD1 (5 bases). CDR3 bases: TGTGCCAGCAGGCGGGGGAATCAGCCCCAGCATTTT. Encoded protein: CASRRGNQPQHF.